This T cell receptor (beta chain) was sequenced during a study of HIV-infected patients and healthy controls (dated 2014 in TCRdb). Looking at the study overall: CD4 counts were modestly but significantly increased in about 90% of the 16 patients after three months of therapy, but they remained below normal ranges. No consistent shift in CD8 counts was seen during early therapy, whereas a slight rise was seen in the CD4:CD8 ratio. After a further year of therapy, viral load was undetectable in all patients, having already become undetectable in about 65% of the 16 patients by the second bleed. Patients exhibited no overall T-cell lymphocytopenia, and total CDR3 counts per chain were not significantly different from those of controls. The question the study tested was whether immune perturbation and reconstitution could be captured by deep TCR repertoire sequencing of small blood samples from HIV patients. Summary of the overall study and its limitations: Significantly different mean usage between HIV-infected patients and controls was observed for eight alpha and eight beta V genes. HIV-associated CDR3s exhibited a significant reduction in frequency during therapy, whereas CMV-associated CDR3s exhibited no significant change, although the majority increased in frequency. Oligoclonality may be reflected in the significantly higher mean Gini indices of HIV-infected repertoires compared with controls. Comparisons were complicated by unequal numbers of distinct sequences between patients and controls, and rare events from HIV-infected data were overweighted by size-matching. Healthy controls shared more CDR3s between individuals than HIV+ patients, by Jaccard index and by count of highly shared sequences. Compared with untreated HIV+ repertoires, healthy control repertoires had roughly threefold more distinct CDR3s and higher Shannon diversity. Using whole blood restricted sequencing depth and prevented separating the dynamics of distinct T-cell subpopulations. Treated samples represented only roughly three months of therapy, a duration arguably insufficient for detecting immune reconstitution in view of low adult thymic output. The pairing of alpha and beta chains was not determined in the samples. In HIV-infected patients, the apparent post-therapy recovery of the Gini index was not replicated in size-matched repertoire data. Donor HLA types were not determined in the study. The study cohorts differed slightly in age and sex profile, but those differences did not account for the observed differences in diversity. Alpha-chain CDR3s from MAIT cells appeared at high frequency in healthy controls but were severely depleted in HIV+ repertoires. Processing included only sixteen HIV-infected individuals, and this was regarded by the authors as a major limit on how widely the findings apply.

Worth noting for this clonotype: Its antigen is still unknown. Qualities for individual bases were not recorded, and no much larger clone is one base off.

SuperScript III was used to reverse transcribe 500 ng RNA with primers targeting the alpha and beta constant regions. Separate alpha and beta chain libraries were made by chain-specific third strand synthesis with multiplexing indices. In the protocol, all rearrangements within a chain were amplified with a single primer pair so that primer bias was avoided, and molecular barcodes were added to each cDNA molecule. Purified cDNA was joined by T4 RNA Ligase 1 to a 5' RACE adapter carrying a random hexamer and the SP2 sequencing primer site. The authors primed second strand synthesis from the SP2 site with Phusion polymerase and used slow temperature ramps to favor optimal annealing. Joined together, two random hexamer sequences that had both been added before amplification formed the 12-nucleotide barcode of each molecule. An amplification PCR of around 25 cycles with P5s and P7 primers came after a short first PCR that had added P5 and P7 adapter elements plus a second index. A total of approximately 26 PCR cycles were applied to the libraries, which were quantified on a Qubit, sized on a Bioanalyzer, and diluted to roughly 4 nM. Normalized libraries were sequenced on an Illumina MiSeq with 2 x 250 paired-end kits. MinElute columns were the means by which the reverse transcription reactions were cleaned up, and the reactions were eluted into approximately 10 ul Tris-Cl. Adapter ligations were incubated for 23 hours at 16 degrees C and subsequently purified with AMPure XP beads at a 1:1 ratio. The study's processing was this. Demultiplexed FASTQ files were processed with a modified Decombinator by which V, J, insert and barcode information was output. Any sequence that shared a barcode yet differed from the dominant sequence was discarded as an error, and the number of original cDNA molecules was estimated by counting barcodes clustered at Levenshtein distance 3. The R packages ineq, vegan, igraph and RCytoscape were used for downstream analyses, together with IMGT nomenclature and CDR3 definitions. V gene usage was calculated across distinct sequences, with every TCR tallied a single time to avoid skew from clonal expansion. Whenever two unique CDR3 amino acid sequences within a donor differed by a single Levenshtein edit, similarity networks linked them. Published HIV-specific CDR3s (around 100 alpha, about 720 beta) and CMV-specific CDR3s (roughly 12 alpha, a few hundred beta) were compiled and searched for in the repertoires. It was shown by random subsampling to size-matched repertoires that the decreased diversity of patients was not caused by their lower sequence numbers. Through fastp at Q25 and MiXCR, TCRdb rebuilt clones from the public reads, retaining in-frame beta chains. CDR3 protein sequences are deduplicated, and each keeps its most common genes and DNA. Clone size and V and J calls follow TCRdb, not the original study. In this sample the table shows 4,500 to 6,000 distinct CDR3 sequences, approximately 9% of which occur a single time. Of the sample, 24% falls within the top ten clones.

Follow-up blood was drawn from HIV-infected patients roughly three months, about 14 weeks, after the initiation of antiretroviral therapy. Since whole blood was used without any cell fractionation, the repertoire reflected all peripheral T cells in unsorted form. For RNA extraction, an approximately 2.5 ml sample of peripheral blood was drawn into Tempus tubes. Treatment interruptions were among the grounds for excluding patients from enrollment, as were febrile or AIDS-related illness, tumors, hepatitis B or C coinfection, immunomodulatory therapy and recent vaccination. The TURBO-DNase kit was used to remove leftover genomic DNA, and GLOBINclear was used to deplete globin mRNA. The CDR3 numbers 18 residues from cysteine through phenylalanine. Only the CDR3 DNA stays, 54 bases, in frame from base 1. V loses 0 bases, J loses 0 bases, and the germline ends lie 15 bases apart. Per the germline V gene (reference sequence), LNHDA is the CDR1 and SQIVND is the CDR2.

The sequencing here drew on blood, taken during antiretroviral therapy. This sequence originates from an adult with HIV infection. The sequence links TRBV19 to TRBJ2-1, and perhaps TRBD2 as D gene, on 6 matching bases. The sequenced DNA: TGTGCCAGTAGTATAGATTCCGGGGCGGGAAACTCCTACAATGAGCAGTTCTTC. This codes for CASSIDSGAGNSYNEQFF.